This record concerns one T cell receptor (beta chain) sequence. Its antigen is not yet known. No quality values exist for individual bases; no much larger clone is one base distant. This sample is drawn from a study of T cell responses to AZD1222 COVID-19 vaccine listed by TCRdb under 2021. Broadly, across the study: AZD1222 recipients whose second dose came at about 4 weeks and those whose second dose came at about 12 weeks were combined into one group, since spike-specific TCR depth and breadth did not differ between the two schedules. Trial participants were enrolled by age into 18-55, 56-69 and 70-plus year subgroups, with 148, 28 and 57 TCR-sequenced participants respectively. A total of 230 or so trial participants underwent TCR sequencing, of whom 200 to 220 received two doses of AZD1222 and roughly 25 received two doses of the MenACWY control vaccine.

The study at large found these results: Spike-specific TCR breadth and depth rose significantly after two AZD1222 doses compared with day 0 and with MenACWY recipients. The 56-69-year group was small, and its depth increase did not reach significance, likely because of low power. The vaccine-associated CD4 TCRs covered the entire spike protein, and the dominant responses fell in regions 160-218 and 743-854. Epitopes outside the regions mutated in the B.1.351 and B.1.1.7 variants were reportedly recognized by nearly half of the unique spike-specific TCRs. Only six AZD1222 recipients were SARS-CoV-2 seropositive at baseline, limiting conclusions about previously exposed vaccinees. Because no samples from the day 14 peak response were available, repertoires could be characterized only after the peak T cell response. Most participants were white British and females outnumbered males, and the authors suggested that clonal diversity may have been underestimated.

At the junction V is shortened by 9 bases and J by 1 base, with 10 bases in between. Including cysteine and phenylalanine, the CDR3 has 12 amino acids. The retained sequence is limited to the CDR3, 36 bases, with the frame set at the first base. Sequences SGHTS (CDR1) and YDEGEE (CDR2) are obtained from the germline V gene. The CDR3 regions of human TCRbeta chains were analyzed by immunosequencing. Regarding the original processing steps: Repertoire TCRs were checked for matches against a reference library of SARS-CoV-2-specific TCRs that had been generated using the MIRA antigen-specificity platform. Breadth was defined as the fraction of unique TCRs that were SARS-CoV-2-associated. Depth was defined as the fraction of total T cells that were SARS-CoV-2-associated. Using the MIRA data, each spike-specific TCR was assigned both to the spike region to which the TCR was reactive and to a CD4 or CD8 class. Log10-transformed breadth and depth values were compared by one-way ANOVA with Sidak's multiple comparisons tests. In its TCRdb copy, this immuneACCESS table keeps in-frame sequences only and misses some clones. Where compared with another copy, unresolved V genes explain less than half of these, and the others have no known cause. Clone size and the V and J calls come from that table; the DNA yielded D and trimming. Present in this sample are approximately 90,000 clones, roughly nine tenths of which were seen just once. The ten largest account for about 7% of the sample.

Interpreted using the paper, the time point label stands for: baseline before first vaccination. Vaccinee samples came from UK trials COV001 and COV002, including a single-blind randomized controlled phase 2/3 trial of AZD1222 (ChAdOx1 nCoV-19) in healthy adults. For TCRbeta chain sequencing, PBMC samples were collected from trial participants at day 0 and at day 28 after the second dose. The receptor was derived from an adult in good health. The chain is encoded by TRBV5-8 joined to TRBJ1-1, and TRBD1 may be the D gene, going by 5 matching bases. The sequencing used peripheral blood, collected on day 0 of AZD1222 vaccination. The CDR3 here reads CATTDTNTEAFF. Read as DNA, the sequence is TGTGCCACCACGGACACGAACACTGAAGCTTTCTTT.